This passage covers 8 T cell receptor beta chains from one sample sequenced in a study of molecular identifiers for immune sequencing clone quantification. TCRdb re-called the PCR reads with MiXCR, one entry per CDR3 protein. The sample lists under 600,000 distinct CDR3 sequences, about a fifth occurring once. Sequenced sample: naive CD8+ T cells from blood, with Jurkat cell RNA spiked in. Subset of the sample: FACS-sorted CD8+CD4-CCR7+CD45RA+ naive T cells. All receptors come from a human donor in good health. Some libraries in this study had Jurkat cell RNA spiked in.

The J gene is TRBJ2-1, the V gene TRBV6-6, with TRBD1 matching 11 bases. V shed 4 bases, J shed 5 bases, and the junction held 7 bases outside the gene matches. The germline CDR1 and CDR2 sequences are MNHNY and SVGAGI (reference sequence). This CDR3 contains 16 residues. CDR3 DNA sequence: TGTGCCAGCAGTTCCTGGACAGGGGGCCGGAACAATGAGCAGTTCTTC. Its translation: CASSSWTGGRNNEQFF.

The rearrangement uses TRBV27 and TRBJ2-2; 8 bases are a match to TRBD1. Germline trimming cut 7 bases from V and 4 bases from J; bases unmatched to any gene: 5. Germline V gene data show CDR1 as MNHEY and CDR2 as SMNVEV (reference sequence). This CDR3 has 14 amino acids. This chain's CDR3 is CASTRQGSTGELFF. The CDR3 DNA reads as TGTGCCAGCACCCGACAGGGGTCCACCGGGGAGCTGTTTTTT.

V and J are TRBV9 and TRBJ2-1; no firm D call. Trimming took 0 bases from V and 7 from J, leaving 11 bases between them. The germline V gene has CDR1 SGDLS and CDR2 YYNGEE. CDR3 length: 14 amino acids. This chain's CDR3 is CASSVVGGPNEQFF. The CDR3 nucleotides read TGTGCCAGCAGCGTAGTTGGCGGTCCGAATGAGCAGTTCTTC.

This clonotype was seen a handful of times. The chain uses TRBV12-3 or TRBV12-4 and TRBJ1-6; D unresolved. The CDR3 is made up of 16 amino acids. V was clipped by 1 base and J by 0 bases, with 7 bases between them. The CDR3 loop reads CASSLERSSYNSPLHF. DNA for the CDR3: TGTGCCAGCAGTTTAGAGAGGAGCTCCTATAATTCACCCCTCCACTTT.

This clonotype was seen more than once but under ten times. The rearrangement links TRBV7-3 to TRBJ2-1, with 7 positions matching TRBD2. The CDR3 loop spans 15 amino acids. Trimming took 5 bases from V and 2 from J; bases not matched to a gene: 6. The germline CDR1 and CDR2 sequences are SGHTA and FQGTGA. CDR3 amino acids: CASSVASGPYNEQFF. For the CDR3, the DNA is TGTGCCAGCAGCGTTGCTAGCGGTCCCTACAATGAGCAGTTCTTC. Full variable domain (remainder filled in from reference TRBV7-3 and TRBJ2-1): GAGVSQTPSNKVTEKGKYVELRCDPISGHTALYWYRQSLGQGPEFLIYFQGTGAADDSGLPNDRFFAVRPEGSVSTLKIQRTERGDSAVYLCASSVASGPYNEQFFGPGTRLTVL.

For this clonotype: Just one base apart from a much larger clone, this may be a read error. The chain couples TRBV4-3 to TRBJ1-3; the D is unclear. Germline-derived CDR1 and CDR2 are LGHNA and YSLEER. The CDR3 contains 14 residues. Trimming stripped 1 base from V and 0 bases from J, with 4 bases between. In DNA, the CDR3 is TGCGCCAGCAGCCAAGGGGTCTCTGGAAACACCATATATTTT. Protein: CASSQGVSGNTIYF.

In the case of this clonotype: One end of the junction is discordant with germline, which a read error may explain. DNA for the CDR3: TGCAGTGCTAGAGATCAGGGCAGGGTGGTCGAAAAACTGCTTTTT. Protein product: CSARDQGRVVEKLLF. The genes are TRBV20-1 and TRBJ1-4; D is possibly TRBD1 (5 bases). The germline gives CDR1 DFQATT, CDR2 SNEGSKA (reference sequence). The CDR3 is 15 amino acids.

The chain recombines TRBV29-1 with TRBJ2-1, with 10 nucleotides matching TRBD1. CDR1 is SQVTM, CDR2 ANQGSEA, per germline. The CDR3 is made up of 14 amino acids. Trimming took 1 base from V and 6 from J; bases not matched to a gene: 3. The CDR3 region has the DNA TGCAGCGTTGAAGCTAGGACAGGGGGCAATGAGCAGTTCTTC. Translation: CSVEARTGGNEQFF.